These 9 T cell receptor beta chains share one sample of origin, sequenced in a study of T-cell reconstitution after alpha-beta-depleted transplantation in children. It was with unique molecular identifiers that the TCRbeta library was prepared. TCRdb re-derived calls from the PCR reads in MiXCR, one entry per CDR3 protein. The sample holds about 830,000 distinct CDR3 sequences, about 16% seen once. The specimen comprised PBMCs, mostly from graft donor cells, sampled 360 days after TCRalphabeta/CD19-depleted stem cell transplant. These TCRs come from a male patient between 10 and 17 years old who had a stem cell transplant for acute lymphoblastic leukemia, so the T cells may come from the graft donor.

The V gene is TRBV5-6, the J gene TRBJ2-5; 8 nucleotides match TRBD2. CDR3 size: 16 residues. Germline V gene sequence: CDR1 SGHDT, CDR2 YYEEEE. With V trimmed by 5 bases and J by 5 bases, 14 bases remained unmatched. The CDR3 reads CASSLTSGRERETQYF. As DNA, the CDR3 is TGTGCCAGCAGTTTGACAAGCGGGAGAGAACGGGAGACCCAGTACTTC.

This clonotype has more than one count but fewer than ten. V and J are TRBV14 and TRBJ1-1; D remains unclear. The CDR3 spans 15 residues. Per germline, CDR1 SGHDN and CDR2 FVKESK. V lost 4 bases and J 0 bases, leaving 12 bases between the germline ends. DNA of the CDR3: TGTGCCAGCAGCCCCCCTGTGGCCCTGAACACTGAAGCTTTCTTT. It specifies CASSPPVALNTEAFF.

CDR3 DNA sequence: TGTGCCAGCAGTACGACATGGGGATCGGGTCAGCCCCAGCATTTT. It encodes CASSTTWGSGQPQHF. This chain uses TRBV6-1 with TRBJ1-5; D ambiguous. Trimming cost V 5 bases and J 6 bases, with 17 bases left between them. CDR3 length equals 15 residues. Germline CDR1 reads MNHNS; CDR2 reads SASEGT.

This clonotype was picked up a small number of times. The J gene is TRBJ2-1, the V gene TRBV11-2; D remains ambiguous. The germline CDR1 and CDR2 sequences are SGHAT and FQNNGV. There are 15 residues in the CDR3. The germline V and J ends were trimmed by 8 bases and 5 bases, with 19 bases remaining between them. DNA for the CDR3: TGTGCCAGCCCTGGAATAGCCAAAGTGGACAATGAGCAGTTCTTC. Protein: CASPGIAKVDNEQFF.

This clonotype was recorded many times. The J gene is TRBJ2-1, the V gene TRBV11-2; 11 bases fit TRBD2. This CDR3 has 16 amino acids. The V segment lost 5 bases and the J segment 8 bases; nucleotides outside the gene matches: 11. CDR1 and CDR2 (germline): SGHAT, FQNNGV. For the CDR3, the DNA is TGTGCCAGCAGCCCCACAACGACTAGCGGGGAGGATGAGCAGTTCTTC. This sequence encodes CASSPTTTSGEDEQFF.

The chain combines TRBV5-1 with TRBJ1-1, with a tentative D call TRBD1 (5 bases). Trimming took off 1 base at V and 0 bases at J, with 10 bases between the two ends. Looked up from germline, CDR1 is SGHRS and CDR2 is YFSETQ. The CDR3 consists of 15 residues. The CDR3 loop is CASSLPRELNTEAFF. The CDR3 DNA reads TGCGCCAGCAGCTTGCCCAGGGAGTTGAACACTGAAGCTTTCTTT.

This clonotype was counted only a few times. The rearrangement uses TRBV27 and TRBJ2-7; D gene uncertain. The CDR3 has 14 residues. With 7 bases removed from V and 2 bases from J, the gap between germline ends came to 15 bases. Germline values: CDR1 MNHEY, CDR2 SMNVEV (reference sequence). This CDR3 reads CASTSQQPPYEQYF. Here the CDR3 DNA reads TGTGCCAGCACTTCCCAACAGCCCCCCTACGAGCAGTACTTC.

This clonotype was recorded at least ten times. This chain joins TRBV20-1 and TRBJ2-2, with D uncertain. In germline, CDR1 is DFQATT, CDR2 SNEGSKA (reference sequence). The CDR3 is 14 residues long. V was shortened by 3 bases and J by 1 base, with 9 bases between the two germline ends. CDR3 residues: CSASKAGNTGELFF. The CDR3 DNA reads TGCAGTGCTAGTAAGGCAGGGAACACCGGGGAGCTGTTTTTT.

The chain is built from TRBV5-1 and TRBJ1-1; unclear D gene. The ends were cut back, 1 base at V and 6 bases at J, with 10 bases in the middle. The germline gives CDR1 SGHRS, CDR2 YFSETQ. This CDR3 region has 13 residues. The DNA for the CDR3 is TGCGCCAGCAGCTTGCGAGAACCACCTGAAGCTTTCTTT. Translation: CASSLREPPEAFF.